This entry is about one TCR beta chain. Its target is not known. Those donating, healthy Caucasian individuals from Russia, were aged roughly 6 to 95. Extraction yielded at least 6 micrograms of total RNA per sample. PCR was performed a second time for roughly 7 to 12 cycles using a sample-barcoded 5' primer and a J-beta primer mix. At least 2.5 million CDR3-containing paired-end reads were obtained per sample. TCRdb reprocessed the 5' RACE reads via MiXCR and lists one record per CDR3 protein. The data contain about 1.7 million distinct CDR3 sequences, over 25% of them seen just once; the ten biggest clones take up 7.7%. The data were obtained in a study of blood T cells in healthy people across ages. Study results and limitations: Total diversity from one million sequenced T cells was likely underestimated.

This CDR3 has 16 residues. Germline V CDR1 and CDR2: SGHNT, YYREEE (reference sequence). J lost 5 bases, V lost 1 base, and 10 bases had no gene match. The clonotype originates from a woman between 25 and 40 years old in good health. The sequencing input was blood. The chain couples TRBV5-4 to TRBJ2-3; 7 nucleotides agree with TRBD1. This CDR3 is CASSLMRERGQDTQYF. In nucleotides, the CDR3 is TGTGCCAGCAGCTTGATGAGGGAGAGGGGGCAAGATACGCAGTATTTT.